This passage covers 23 T cell receptor beta chains from one sample sequenced in a study of PD-1 and CTLA-4 blockade in melanoma (dated by TCRdb to about 2021). Libraries came from the immunoSEQ multiplex PCR assay. TCRdb took over this immuneACCESS table, retaining in-frame rearrangements with V and J assigned. Such tables are incomplete; in checked studies, under half of the missing clones stem from an unresolved V gene, and the remainder is unexplained. This sample is represented by roughly 30,000 clones; approximately 91% of them were singletons. The top ten constitute over 6.5% of the sample. This specimen consisted of CD8+ T cells from peripheral blood, obtained before anti-PD-1 treatment. The receptors come from a human donor with melanoma.

The V and J genes are TRBV19 and TRBJ2-1, with TRBD2 matching over 11 bases. Germline loops: CDR1 LNHDA, CDR2 SQIVND (reference sequence). CDR3 size: 15 residues. V was pared by 3 bases and J by 4 bases, with 2 bases of the junction left unmatched. The CDR3 nucleotides read TGTGCCAGTAGTATCGGGACTAGCGGTTACAATGAGCAGTTCTTC. As protein: CASSIGTSGYNEQFF.

The CDR3 DNA is TGTGCCAGCATCAAGCAGGGCTCCGGGGAGCTGTTTTTT. Protein product: CASIKQGSGELFF. V usage is TRBV2 and J usage is TRBJ2-2; D possibly corresponds to TRBD1 (5 bases). Deletions cut 7 bases from V and 6 bases from J, with 12 bases between. This CDR3 is built from 13 residues. CDR1 SNHLY and CDR2 FYNNEI come from the germline V gene. Combining the CDR3 with reference TRBV2 and TRBJ2-2 gives the whole variable domain EPEVTQTPSHQVTQMGQEVILRCVPISNHLYFYWYRQILGQKVEFLVSFYNNEISEKSEIFDDQFSVERPDGSNFTLKIRSTKLEDSAMYFCASIKQGSGELFFGEGSRLTVL.

The chain uses TRBV19 and TRBJ1-3; D is unresolved. Germline-derived CDR1 and CDR2 are LNHDA and SQIVND (reference sequence). Trimming cost V 7 bases and J 0 bases, with 10 bases left between them. CDR3 length equals 14 residues. CDR3 residues: CASTHGVSGNTIYF. Here the CDR3 DNA reads TGTGCCAGTACCCATGGCGTCTCTGGAAACACCATATATTTT.

This chain connects TRBV28 to TRBJ1-1, with D uncertain. The CDR3 loop spans 13 amino acids. Trimming took off 2 bases at V and 8 bases at J, with 12 bases between the two ends. CDR1 and CDR2 from the germline V gene are MDHEN and SYDVKM. The CDR3 sequence is CASSLVIKQEAFF. The CDR3 DNA follows: TGTGCCAGCAGTTTAGTCATTAAGCAGGAAGCTTTCTTT.

CDR3 bases: TGTGCCAGTAAGAGCGGGACGACCTCCTACGAGCAGTACTTC. Amino acid sequence: CASKSGTTSYEQYF. The rearrangement links TRBV19 to TRBJ2-7; 7 bases align to TRBD2. Losses at the gene ends were 7 bases for V and 0 bases for J; bases not matched to a gene: 6. This CDR3 region has 14 residues. Germline CDR1 reads LNHDA; CDR2 reads SQIVND (reference sequence).

J is TRBJ2-7 and V is TRBV28; 7 bases are a match to TRBD1. This CDR3 is 12 amino acids long. Germline CDR1 MDHEN, CDR2 SYDVKM. V trimming: 8 bases; J trimming: 0 bases; junction bases outside the gene matches: 1. CDR3 nucleotide sequence: TGTGCCAGCGCAGGGGGCTCCTACGAGCAGTACTTC. Protein product: CASAGGSYEQYF.

The chain recombines TRBV5-4 with TRBJ1-1; tentatively, D is TRBD1 (5 bases). The germline gives CDR1 SGHNT, CDR2 YYREEE (reference sequence). With 0 bases removed from V and 12 bases from J, the gap between germline ends came to 12 bases. The CDR3 covers 12 residues. DNA for the CDR3: TGTGCCAGCAGCTTGGGGGGAGGGGAGACTTTCTTT. This sequence encodes CASSLGGGETFF.

The chain has TRBV7-8 and TRBJ2-7, with a tentative D call TRBD1 (6 bases). The CDR3 is 15 residues long. Trimming took 1 base from V and 1 from J, leaving 11 bases between them. Germline lookup yields CDR1 SGHVS and CDR2 FQNEAQ. The CDR3 sequence is CASSLDPDSSYEQYF. As DNA, the CDR3 is TGTGCCAGCAGCTTAGATCCGGACAGTTCCTACGAGCAGTACTTC.

V gene TRBV13 combines with J gene TRBJ2-5; no clear D. The CDR3 is 16 amino acids. CDR1 is PRHDT and CDR2 is FYEKMQ in the germline V gene (reference sequence). Trimming left V 4 bases short and J 4 bases short, with 19 bases between. The CDR3 coding sequence is TGTGCCAGCAGCTCACCCGACGGTCTGAAGGGAGAGACCCAGTACTTC. Translating gives CASSSPDGLKGETQYF.

Written as DNA, the CDR3 is TGTGCCAGCAGTTACGAGGGCTCTGGGGCCAACGTCCTGACTTTC. Its translation is CASSYEGSGANVLTF. The chain recombines TRBV6-5 with TRBJ2-6; TRBD2 is a possible D gene (5 bases). Trimming shortened V by 2 bases and J by 0 bases, and 5 bases separated the two germline ends. The CDR3 has 15 amino acids. Germline CDR1 is MNHEY and CDR2 is SVGAGI.

The chain joins TRBV30 to TRBJ2-7; no firm D call. The CDR3 consists of 11 residues. Germline V CDR1 and CDR2: GTSNPN, SVGIG (reference sequence). Trimming removed 0 bases from V and 5 bases from J, with 5 bases in between. The CDR3 bases are TGTGCCTGGAGTGTAAATCACGAGCAGTACTTC. Residues: CAWSVNHEQYF.

The rearrangement links TRBV7-9 to TRBJ2-1; no clear D. The CDR3 length is 12 residues. Between the trimmed V and J ends, which lost 4 bases and 7 bases, there was a span of 8 bases. CDR1 and CDR2 (germline): SEHNR, FQNEAQ (reference sequence). CDR3 in DNA: TGTGCCAGCAGCTCGCCAAAAAATGAGCAGTTCTTC. Amino acid sequence: CASSSPKNEQFF.

The gene calls are TRBV6-5 and TRBJ2-7, with 7 bases identical to TRBD1. V shed 11 bases, J shed 6 bases, and the junction held 7 bases outside the gene matches. The germline V gene has CDR1 MNHEY and CDR2 SVGAGI. The CDR3 is 11 residues long. CDR3 amino acids: CACRGDSEQYF. The CDR3 DNA sequence: TGTGCCTGCCGAGGGGACAGCGAGCAGTACTTC.

V gene TRBV21-1 combines with J gene TRBJ2-2; no check of the table's D call, TRBD2, against the DNA was made. TRBV21-1 is annotated as a pseudogene. This CDR3 comprises 16 residues. The CDR3 reads CASSKVGTSSTGELFF. In DNA, the CDR3 is TGTGCCAGCAGCAAAGTTGGGACTAGTAGCACCGGGGAGCTGTTTTTT.

The chain uses TRBV2 and TRBJ2-7; TRBD2 aligns across 11 bases. With V trimmed by 2 bases and J by 0 bases, 6 bases remained unmatched. The CDR3 totals 17 residues. Germline V gives CDR1 SNHLY, CDR2 FYNNEI. As DNA, the CDR3 is TGTGCCAGCAGTGAACAGGGACTAGCGGACGTCTCCTACGAGCAGTACTTC. This gives the protein CASSEQGLADVSYEQYF.

DNA of the CDR3: TGTGCCAGCAGTTTACGCGGGGGGCTCACCTACGAGCAGTACTTC. Protein sequence: CASSLRGGLTYEQYF. The chain links TRBV27 to TRBJ2-7, with 8 bases identical to TRBD2. With 2 bases clipped from V and 2 bases from J, the junction kept 5 bases outside the gene matches. The germline CDR1 and CDR2 sequences are MNHEY and SMNVEV (reference sequence). CDR3 length: 15 amino acids.

V and J are TRBV30 and TRBJ2-1; a weak D match, TRBD2 (5 bases). The ends were cut back, 7 bases at V and 6 bases at J, with 22 bases in the middle. CDR3 length equals 15 residues. CDR1 is GTSNPN and CDR2 is SVGIG in the germline V gene (reference sequence). CDR3 sequence reads: CALGTRLNEGNEQFF. The CDR3 bases are TGTGCCTTGGGAACTCGTCTAAATGAGGGCAATGAGCAGTTCTTC.

This clone was detected only a few times. The chain joins TRBV7-9 to TRBJ1-1, with 8 bases aligning to TRBD1. CDR3 length equals 16 residues. CDR1 and CDR2 (germline): SEHNR, FQNEAQ (reference sequence). Losses at the gene ends were 4 bases for V and 0 bases for J; bases not matched to a gene: 7. Written as DNA, the CDR3 is TGTGCCAGCAGCTCAGGGGGCGGGCACCTGAACACTGAAGCTTTCTTT. It encodes CASSSGGGHLNTEAFF.

The rearrangement joins TRBV6-5 to TRBJ2-7; 7 bases line up with TRBD1. This CDR3 comprises 14 residues. The V gene's germline CDR1 is MNHEY and CDR2 SVGAGI. The J segment lost 4 bases and the V segment lost 4 bases, leaving 7 bases of the junction unmatched. The DNA of the CDR3 is TGTGCCAGCAGTTCCTTAGGGACAGCGTACGAGCAGTACTTC. Its protein product is CASSSLGTAYEQYF.

V usage is TRBV19 and J usage is TRBJ1-1, with a tentative D call TRBD1 (5 bases). Trimming shortened V by 4 bases and J by 6 bases, and 12 bases separated the two germline ends. Germline-derived CDR1 and CDR2 are LNHDA and SQIVND (reference sequence). This CDR3 spans 13 amino acids. CDR3 protein: CASSKVAGPEAFF. The CDR3 DNA follows: TGTGCCAGTAGTAAGGTGGCAGGGCCTGAAGCTTTCTTT.

This clone appeared once. The chain combines TRBV7-3 with TRBJ2-1, with D possibly being TRBD1 (6 bases). Germline CDR1 SGHTA, CDR2 FQGTGA. This CDR3 has 14 amino acids. V lost 5 bases, J lost 1 base, and 9 bases lay in between. CDR3 loop: CASSPGQSYNEQFF. The CDR3 region has the DNA TGTGCCAGCAGCCCTGGACAGTCCTACAATGAGCAGTTCTTC.

The V and J genes are TRBV5-1 and TRBJ2-2, with 8 bases matching TRBD1. V lost 4 bases, J lost 5 bases, and 4 bases stayed unmatched. Germline V CDR1 and CDR2: SGHRS, YFSETQ. CDR3 length: 14 amino acids. The CDR3 region is CASSGDRGTGELFF. The CDR3 DNA follows: TGCGCCAGCAGCGGTGACAGGGGTACCGGGGAGCTGTTTTTT.

The chain uses TRBV7-2 and TRBJ1-1; D is unclear. V lost 5 bases to trimming and J lost 0 bases, with 16 bases between them. The CDR3 is 16 residues long. Germline V gives CDR1 SGHTA, CDR2 FQGNSA. This CDR3 is CASSPPDALMNTEAFF. CDR3 sequence (DNA): TGTGCCAGCAGCCCCCCCGACGCACTCATGAACACTGAAGCTTTCTTT.